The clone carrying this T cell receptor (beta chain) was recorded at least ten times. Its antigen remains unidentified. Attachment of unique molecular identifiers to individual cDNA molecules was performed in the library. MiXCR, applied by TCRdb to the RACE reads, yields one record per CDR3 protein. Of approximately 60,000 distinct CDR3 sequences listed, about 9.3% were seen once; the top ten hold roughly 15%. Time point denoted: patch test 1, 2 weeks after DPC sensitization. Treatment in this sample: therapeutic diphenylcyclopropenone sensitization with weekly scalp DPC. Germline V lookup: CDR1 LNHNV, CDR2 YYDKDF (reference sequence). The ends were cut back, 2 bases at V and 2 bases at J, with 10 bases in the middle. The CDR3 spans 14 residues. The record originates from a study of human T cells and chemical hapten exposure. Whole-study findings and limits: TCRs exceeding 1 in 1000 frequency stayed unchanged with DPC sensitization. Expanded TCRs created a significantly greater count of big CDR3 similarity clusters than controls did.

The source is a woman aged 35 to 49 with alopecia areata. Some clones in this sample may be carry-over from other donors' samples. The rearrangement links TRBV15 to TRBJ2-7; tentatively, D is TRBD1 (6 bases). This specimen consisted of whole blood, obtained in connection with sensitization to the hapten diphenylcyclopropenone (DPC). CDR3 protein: CATSRRQDPYEQYF. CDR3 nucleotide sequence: TGTGCCACCAGCAGAAGACAGGACCCCTACGAGCAGTACTTC.